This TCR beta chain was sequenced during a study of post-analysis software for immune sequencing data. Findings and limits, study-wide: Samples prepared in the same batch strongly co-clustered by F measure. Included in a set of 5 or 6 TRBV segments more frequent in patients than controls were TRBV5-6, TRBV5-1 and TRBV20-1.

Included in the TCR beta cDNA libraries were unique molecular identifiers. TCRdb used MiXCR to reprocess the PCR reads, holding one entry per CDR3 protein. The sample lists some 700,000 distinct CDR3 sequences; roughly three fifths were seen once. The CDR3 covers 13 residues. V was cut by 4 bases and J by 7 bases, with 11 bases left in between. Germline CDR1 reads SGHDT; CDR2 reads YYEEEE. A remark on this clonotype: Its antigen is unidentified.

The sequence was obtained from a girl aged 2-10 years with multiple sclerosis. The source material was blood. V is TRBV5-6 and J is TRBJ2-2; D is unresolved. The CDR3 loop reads CASSPFTDGELFF. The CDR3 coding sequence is TGTGCCAGCAGCCCGTTCACTGACGGGGAGCTGTTTTTT.